Each of the 21 T cell receptor beta chains below was sequenced from the same sample in a study of blood T cell repertoires in COVID-19. Assay: immunoSEQ multiplex PCR; the TCRdb copy retains only in-frame clones and omits some. The sample has 200,000 to 250,000 clones; around 90% are singletons. The source material was peripheral blood. The receptors originated from a man aged 30 to 45 with COVID-19, enrolled during active disease.

V gene TRBV18 combines with J gene TRBJ2-2; possibly TRBD1 for D (6 bases). This CDR3 has 16 residues. V was pared by 1 base and J by 0 bases, with 9 bases between. Germline V gene data show CDR1 as KGHSH and CDR2 as LQKENI. The CDR3 reads CASSPREGANTGELFF. The CDR3 bases are TGTGCCAGCTCACCACGAGAGGGGGCGAACACCGGGGAGCTGTTTTTT.

The chain links TRBV6-1 to TRBJ1-2; 10 nucleotides align to TRBD1. After removal of 4 bases from V and 5 bases from J, the junction contained 13 bases not matched to a gene. The CDR3 is made up of 17 amino acids. Looked up from germline, CDR1 is MNHNS and CDR2 is SASEGT. This CDR3 is CASSVRQGAVYLYGYTF. The CDR3 region has the DNA TGTGCCAGCAGTGTAAGACAGGGGGCTGTATATCTTTATGGCTACACCTTC.

The V gene is TRBV29-1, the J gene TRBJ1-1; 10 positions match TRBD1. The germline CDR1 and CDR2 sequences are SQVTM and ANQGSEA. Germline trimming cut 6 bases from V and 2 bases from J; bases unmatched to any gene: 6. This CDR3 has 14 residues. CDR3 in DNA: TGCAGCGTGGGCCGGGACAGGGGAAACACTGAAGCTTTCTTT. Translating it yields CSVGRDRGNTEAFF. Using reference TRBV29-1 and TRBJ1-1 for the parts outside the CDR3, the full variable domain is SAVISQKPSRDICQRGTSLTIQCQVDSQVTMMFWYRQQPGQSLTLIATANQGSEATYESGFVIDKFPISRPNLTFSTLTVSNMSPEDSSIYLCSVGRDRGNTEAFFGQGTRLTVV.

The J gene is TRBJ2-3, the V gene TRBV11-2, with TRBD2 matching 9 bases. CDR1 SGHAT and CDR2 FQNNGV come from the germline V gene. CDR3 length: 16 residues. The J segment lost 2 bases and the V segment lost 5 bases, leaving 8 bases of the junction unmatched. The CDR3 DNA sequence: TGTGCCAGCAGCCCTGGACTAGCGACATTCACAGATACGCAGTATTTT. Translation gives CASSPGLATFTDTQYF.

V and J are TRBV3-1 (or the pseudogene TRBV3-2) and TRBJ2-7; 7 bases are shared with TRBD2. Germline CDR1 is LGHDT and CDR2 is YNNKEL (reference sequence). V lost 7 bases, J lost 3 bases, and 9 bases stayed unmatched. The length of the CDR3 is 14 residues. CDR3 nucleotides: TGTGCCAGCACCGCGGGAGACCGAGACTACGAGCAGTACTTC. Translation: CASTAGDRDYEQYF.

This clone has only one observation. The V gene is TRBV13, the J gene TRBJ2-7; maybe TRBD2 (6 bases). The CDR3 consists of 12 residues. The germline V and J ends were trimmed by 1 base and 6 bases, with 7 bases remaining between them. Germline CDR1 PRHDT, CDR2 FYEKMQ (reference sequence). CDR3 loop: CASSLVGGEQYF. For the CDR3, the DNA is TGTGCCAGCAGCTTAGTGGGGGGCGAGCAGTACTTC.

This clone was seen a single time. This chain uses TRBV6-5 with TRBJ1-5; tentative D call: TRBD1 (5 bases). Germline CDR1 is MNHEY and CDR2 is SVGAGI. The CDR3 sequence is 15 residues long. Trimming removed 2 bases at V and 3 bases at J, with 11 bases between. The CDR3 DNA is TGTGCCAGCAGTTACGGGGGGGGACTCAATCAGCCCCAGCATTTT. It specifies CASSYGGGLNQPQHF.

CDR3: CASRRVWNSPLHF. The CDR3 nucleotides read TGTGCCAGCAGGAGGGTGTGGAATTCACCCCTCCACTTT. J is TRBJ1-6 and V is TRBV25-1; D gene unclear. This CDR3 is 13 amino acids long. With 6 bases removed from V and 7 bases from J, the gap between germline ends came to 10 bases. Germline loops: CDR1 MGHDK, CDR2 SYGVNS.

The V and J genes are TRBV7-9 and TRBJ1-1; tentatively, D is TRBD1 (5 bases). The V end lost 4 bases, the J end lost 4 bases, and 10 bases lay between the germline ends. Germline V gives CDR1 SEHNR, CDR2 FQNEAQ (reference sequence). CDR3 length: 13 residues. The CDR3 DNA reads as TGTGCCAGCAGCTCGCTGACAGTCACTGAAGCTTTCTTT. This sequence encodes CASSSLTVTEAFF.

On this clone itself: The identical CDR3 is also encoded by other nucleotide sequences in the sample. The rearrangement joins TRBV12-3 or TRBV12-4 to TRBJ2-7; D might be TRBD2 (5 bases). The CDR3 loop spans 12 amino acids. Trimming removed 8 bases at V and 0 bases at J, with 8 bases between. CDR3: CASRGSSYEQYF. The CDR3 DNA reads TGTGCCAGCCGAGGGAGCTCCTACGAGCAGTACTTC.

V gene TRBV6-2 or TRBV6-3 combines with J gene TRBJ1-1; TRBD1 is a possible D gene (6 bases). CDR3 length equals 14 residues. V was pared by 6 bases and J by 4 bases, with 15 bases between. From germline, CDR1 is MNHEY and CDR2 SVGEGT. CDR3 protein: CASSKITGSTEAFF. The DNA of the CDR3 is TGTGCCAGCAGCAAAATCACAGGGAGCACTGAAGCTTTCTTT.

Of note for this clone: Germline is not matched at one junction end, which may reflect a read error. The rearrangement joins TRBV18 to TRBJ2-7; a possible D gene is TRBD1 (6 bases). There are 12 residues in the CDR3. From germline, CDR1 is KGHSH and CDR2 LQKENI. The CDR3 loop reads CASSPQGDEQYF. The DNA for the CDR3 is TGTGCCAGCTCGCCACAGGGAGACGAGCAGTACTTC.

The J gene is TRBJ1-2, the V gene TRBV27; 8 bases are shared with TRBD1. In germline, CDR1 is MNHEY, CDR2 SMNVEV (reference sequence). The CDR3 runs 14 residues. With 4 bases clipped from V and 8 bases from J, the junction kept 9 bases outside the gene matches. This CDR3 reads CASSSLDRVRGYTF. The CDR3 nucleotides are TGTGCCAGCAGTTCCCTGGACAGGGTCCGAGGCTACACCTTC.

V and J are TRBV7-9 and TRBJ2-1, with TRBD1 matching over 11 bases. Trimming took 5 bases from V and 4 from J; bases not matched to a gene: 4. The CDR3 totals 15 residues. CDR1 is SEHNR, CDR2 FQNEAQ, per germline (reference sequence). In nucleotides, the CDR3 is TGTGCCAGCAGCGCCGGACAGGGGGCTTACAATGAGCAGTTCTTC. Its translation: CASSAGQGAYNEQFF.

The genes are TRBV4-2 and TRBJ2-5; 10 bases agree with TRBD1. Germline loops: CDR1 LGHNA, CDR2 YNFKEQ. Germline trimming cut 0 bases from V and 5 bases from J; bases unmatched to any gene: 9. The CDR3 runs 17 residues. The CDR3 coding sequence is TGTGCCAGCAGCCAAGAGAGGCGGACAGGGGGTTTTGAGACCCAGTACTTC. It yields the protein CASSQERRTGGFETQYF.

This clone was detected once. The gene calls are TRBV5-6 and TRBJ2-5; TRBD2 matches 11 bases. After removal of 2 bases from V and 0 bases from J, the junction contained 3 bases not matched to a gene. The germline CDR1 and CDR2 sequences are SGHDT and YYEEEE. The length of the CDR3 is 16 residues. The CDR3 reads CASSLLAGANQETQYF. DNA for the CDR3: TGTGCCAGCAGCTTACTAGCGGGGGCCAACCAAGAGACCCAGTACTTC.

This sequence joins TRBV6-6 and TRBJ2-7, with D possibly TRBD2 on 6 matching bases. This CDR3 is built from 17 residues. V lost 6 bases to trimming and J lost 0 bases, with 21 bases between them. CDR1 and CDR2 from the germline V gene are MNHNY and SVGAGI (reference sequence). The DNA of the CDR3 is TGTGCCAGCAGCCGATCATCGGACTACACAATCTCCTACGAGCAGTACTTC. Encoded protein: CASSRSSDYTISYEQYF.

The chain has TRBV6-1 and TRBJ1-1; D call uncertain. Deletions cut 1 base from V and 6 bases from J, with 6 bases between. The CDR3 has 12 amino acids. Germline V gives CDR1 MNHNS, CDR2 SASEGT. The DNA for the CDR3 is TGTGCCAGCAGTGAAGGGTCAGCTGAAGCTTTCTTT. Its translation is CASSEGSAEAFF.

The genes are TRBV7-6 and TRBJ2-7; 12 nucleotides match TRBD2. V trimming: 5 bases; J trimming: 5 bases; junction bases outside the gene matches: 4. The germline CDR1 and CDR2 sequences are SGHVS and FNYEAQ. This CDR3 spans 14 amino acids. This CDR3 is CASSTRTSGNEQYF. DNA of the CDR3: TGTGCCAGCAGCACACGGACTAGCGGGAACGAGCAGTACTTC.

V gene TRBV10-2 combines with J gene TRBJ1-1; a weak D match, TRBD1 (5 bases). V shed 2 bases and J shed 11 bases, with 15 bases lying between them. Germline V CDR1 and CDR2: WSHSY, SAAADI. The CDR3 is 13 amino acids. The CDR3 DNA follows: TGCGCCAGCAGTGAGCCCCAGGGCTATGGCGCTTTCTTT. It specifies CASSEPQGYGAFF.

This chain links TRBV5-4 with TRBJ2-7, with a tentative D call TRBD1 (7 bases). Looked up from germline, CDR1 is SGHNT and CDR2 is YYREEE (reference sequence). Trimming took 0 bases from V and 0 from J, leaving 10 bases between them. This CDR3 spans 15 amino acids. The CDR3 nucleotides are TGTGCCAGCAGCTTGGGCGGGGACAGCTCCTACGAGCAGTACTTC. Its protein product is CASSLGGDSSYEQYF.